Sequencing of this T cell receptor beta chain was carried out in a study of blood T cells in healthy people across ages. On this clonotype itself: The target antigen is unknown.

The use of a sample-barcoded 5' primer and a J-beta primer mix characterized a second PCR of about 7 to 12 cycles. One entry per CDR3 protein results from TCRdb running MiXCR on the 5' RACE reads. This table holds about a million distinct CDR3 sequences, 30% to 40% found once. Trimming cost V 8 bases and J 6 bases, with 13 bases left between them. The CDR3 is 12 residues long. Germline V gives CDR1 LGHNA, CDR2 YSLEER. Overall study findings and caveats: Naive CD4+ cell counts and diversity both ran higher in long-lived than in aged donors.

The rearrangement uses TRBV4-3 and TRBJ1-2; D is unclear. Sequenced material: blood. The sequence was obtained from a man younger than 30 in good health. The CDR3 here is CASSLDQNGYTF. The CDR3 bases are TGCGCCAGCTCTCTTGACCAGAATGGCTACACCTTC.